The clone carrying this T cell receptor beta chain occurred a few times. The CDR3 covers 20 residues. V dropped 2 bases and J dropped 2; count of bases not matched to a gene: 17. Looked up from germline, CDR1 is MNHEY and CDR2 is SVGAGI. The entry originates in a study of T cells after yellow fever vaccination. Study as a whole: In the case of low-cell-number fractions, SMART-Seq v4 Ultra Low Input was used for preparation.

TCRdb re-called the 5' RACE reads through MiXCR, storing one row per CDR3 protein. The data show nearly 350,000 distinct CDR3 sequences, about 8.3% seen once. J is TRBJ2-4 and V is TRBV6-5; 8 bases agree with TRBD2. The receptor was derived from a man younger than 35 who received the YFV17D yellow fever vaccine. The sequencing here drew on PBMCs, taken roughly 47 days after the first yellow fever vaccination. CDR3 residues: CASSYPVQTSRGVPKNIQYF. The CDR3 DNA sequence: TGTGCCAGCAGTTACCCTGTACAGACATCGCGGGGGGTGCCCAAAAACATTCAGTACTTC.